A single TCR beta chain is shown here with its context. Baseline, cycle 4 day 1, and cycle 7 day 1 were the blood sampling points. Trimming cost V 6 bases and J 3 bases, with 12 bases left between them. Germline assignment: CDR1 SGHRS and CDR2 YFSETQ. The CDR3 is made up of 14 amino acids. Method: immunoSEQ multiplex PCR; TCRdb's copy keeps in-frame clones and lacks some. The sample lists tens of thousands of clones; approximately 92% were seen once. The data are from a study of OX40 agonist ivuxolimab in advanced cancers. The rearrangement uses TRBV5-1 and TRBJ2-2, with D possibly TRBD1 on 5 matching bases. This sequence originates from an adult with an advanced solid tumor such as melanoma, head and neck, liver or kidney cancer. The sequencing used CD4+ or CD8+ T cells sorted from blood, collected in a trial of the OX40 agonist ivuxolimab. The chain's CDR3 is CASTRTLYTGELFF. The CDR3 DNA reads TGCGCCAGCACAAGGACACTCTACACCGGGGAGCTGTTTTTT.